The entry that follows covers one T cell receptor beta chain sequence. The V segment lost 7 bases and the J segment 3 bases; nucleotides outside the gene matches: 5. This CDR3 has 14 residues. Germline V lookup: CDR1 MNHNS, CDR2 SASEGT. This sample is part of a study of CD4+ T cells in melanoma. Some clones are missing from TCRdb's copy, which holds only in-frame ones; the method was immunoSEQ multiplex PCR. The sample carries about 50,000 clones, 89% recorded once. V and J are TRBV6-1 and TRBJ2-7; 11 nucleotides line up with TRBD1. Sequenced material: peripheral blood. The sequence was collected from a human donor with melanoma. As DNA, the CDR3 is TGTGCCAGCATTTGGACAGGGGGCATCTACGAGCAGTACTTC. Translation gives CASIWTGGIYEQYF.